Reported below is one T cell receptor beta chain. The source of the sample is a study of patients and donors after allogeneic stem cell transplantation. The CDR3 has 14 residues. The germline gives CDR1 SGHRS, CDR2 YFSETQ. The J segment lost 4 bases and the V segment lost 4 bases, leaving 7 bases of the junction unmatched. Using its own MiXCR run on the RT-PCR reads, TCRdb lists one record per CDR3 protein. The profile shows around 200,000 distinct CDR3 sequences, around two fifths of them singletons. Sequencing was performed on blood, either unsorted or a sorted T cell fraction (not recorded which). This clonotype was sampled from a human donor who was either an allogeneic HSCT recipient or a stem cell or donor lymphocyte infusion donor (not recorded which). It is not recorded whose cells these are; they may come from a transplant donor. V and J are TRBV5-1 and TRBJ1-2; 7 bases match TRBD1. CDR3 in amino acids: CASSLIGTVYGYTF. In nucleotides, the CDR3 is TGCGCCAGCAGCCTGATTGGGACAGTCTATGGCTACACCTTC.